Listed below are T cell receptor beta chains from one sample, sequenced in a study of cytomegalovirus exposure and HLA in healthy donors. The data were produced by immunoSEQ multiplex PCR, yet TCRdb's version contains in-frame clones alone and is incomplete. The table has about 71,000 clones, over 90% seen once. Sequencing was done on a sample of PBMCs. The receptor source for this set is a woman aged 18 to 35 in good health and CMV-seronegative. Both conserved end residues are part of each CDR3. Fields, in order: D gene, J gene, clone size, V gene, CDR3 protein, CDR3 DNA. The D gene is left open where the match is weak. Not all rows give a size; the values are once, few, many and, for expanded clones, a class.

D gene: TRBD2
J gene: TRBJ2-1
clone size: .
V gene: TRBV11-3
CDR3 protein: CASGSSGGANEQFF
CDR3 DNA: TGTGCCAGCGGGTCTAGCGGGGGGGCGAATGAGCAGTTCTTC

D gene: .
J gene: TRBJ2-5
clone size: once
V gene: TRBV5-6
CDR3 protein: CASSLVWDSDVETQYF
CDR3 DNA: TGTGCCAGCAGCTTGGTATGGGACTCTGATGTAGAGACCCAGTACTTC

D gene: .
J gene: TRBJ2-2
clone size: .
V gene: TRBV9
CDR3 protein: CASSVGLDTMGTGELFF
CDR3 DNA: TGTGCCAGCAGCGTAGGACTTGATACTATGGGCACCGGGGAGCTGTTTTTT

D gene: .
J gene: TRBJ1-6
clone size: once
V gene: TRBV6-5
CDR3 protein: CASSSFEDRYSPLHF
CDR3 DNA: TGTGCCAGCAGTTCATTCGAGGACAGATATTCACCCCTCCACTTT

D gene: .
J gene: TRBJ2-7
clone size: .
V gene: TRBV7-2
CDR3 protein: CASSRMEGYEQYF
CDR3 DNA: TGTGCCAGCAGCCGTATGGAGGGCTACGAGCAGTACTTC

D gene: TRBD1
J gene: TRBJ2-1
clone size: .
V gene: TRBV15
CDR3 protein: CATSREANRGHEQFF
CDR3 DNA: TGTGCCACCAGCAGAGAAGCTAACAGGGGTCATGAGCAGTTCTTC

D gene: .
J gene: TRBJ2-1
clone size: .
V gene: TRBV7-2
CDR3 protein: CASSLVGGGNPYNEQFF
CDR3 DNA: TGTGCCAGCAGCTTAGTTGGTGGGGGGAATCCCTACAATGAGCAGTTCTTC

D gene: TRBD1
J gene: TRBJ2-7
clone size: .
V gene: TRBV28
CDR3 protein: CASVHTGQGAREQYF
CDR3 DNA: TGTGCCAGCGTCCACACGGGACAGGGGGCGCGAGAGCAGTACTTC

D gene: TRBD1
J gene: TRBJ1-1
clone size: .
V gene: TRBV29-1
CDR3 protein: CSVTGTATEAFF
CDR3 DNA: TGCAGCGTTACCGGGACAGCCACTGAAGCTTTCTTT

D gene: .
J gene: TRBJ2-1
clone size: .
V gene: TRBV11-2
CDR3 protein: CASSLGRGLSYNEQFF
CDR3 DNA: TGTGCCAGCAGCCTGGGGCGGGGGCTATCCTACAATGAGCAGTTCTTC

D gene: TRBD2
J gene: TRBJ2-5
clone size: .
V gene: TRBV7-6
CDR3 protein: CASSLGRSGGAPETQYF
CDR3 DNA: TGTGCCAGCAGCTTAGGAAGAAGCGGGGGGGCCCCCGAGACCCAGTACTTC

D gene: .
J gene: TRBJ2-1
clone size: .
V gene: TRBV4-2
CDR3 protein: CASSQEAGDNEQFF
CDR3 DNA: TGTGCCAGCAGCCAAGAAGCCGGGGACAATGAGCAGTTCTTC

D gene: TRBD2
J gene: TRBJ2-7
clone size: .
V gene: TRBV6-5
CDR3 protein: CASSYGGGPSYEQYF
CDR3 DNA: TGTGCCAGCAGTTACGGGGGGGGACCCTCCTACGAGCAGTACTTC

D gene: TRBD2
J gene: TRBJ2-5
clone size: few
V gene: TRBV4-3
CDR3 protein: CASSQERGGQETQYF
CDR3 DNA: TGCGCCAGCAGCCAAGAGCGGGGGGGCCAAGAGACCCAGTACTTC

D gene: TRBD1
J gene: TRBJ2-1
clone size: .
V gene: TRBV30
CDR3 protein: CAWRQDRENEQFF
CDR3 DNA: TGTGCCTGGAGGCAGGACAGGGAGAATGAGCAGTTCTTC

D gene: .
J gene: TRBJ2-7
clone size: .
V gene: TRBV28
CDR3 protein: CASRTGSNDYEQYF
CDR3 DNA: TGTGCCAGCAGGACCGGGTCCAATGACTACGAGCAGTACTTC

D gene: TRBD1
J gene: TRBJ1-3
clone size: .
V gene: TRBV18
CDR3 protein: CASSDRTGGASGNTIYF
CDR3 DNA: TGTGCCAGCTCGGATAGGACAGGGGGCGCATCTGGAAACACCATATATTTT

D gene: .
J gene: TRBJ2-7
clone size: .
V gene: TRBV2
CDR3 protein: CASSELAGSHSYEQYF
CDR3 DNA: TGTGCCAGCAGTGAGTTAGCAGGGTCCCACTCCTACGAGCAGTACTTC

D gene: .
J gene: TRBJ2-3
clone size: once
V gene: TRBV7-9
CDR3 protein: CASSLARGTDTQYF
CDR3 DNA: TGTGCCAGCAGCCTGGCCAGGGGTACAGATACGCAGTATTTT

D gene: TRBD1
J gene: TRBJ1-4
clone size: .
V gene: TRBV7-8
CDR3 protein: CASSLATGVQTNEKLFF
CDR3 DNA: TGTGCCAGCAGCTTAGCTACAGGGGTACAAACTAATGAAAAACTGTTTTTT

D gene: TRBD1
J gene: TRBJ1-1
clone size: .
V gene: TRBV6-5
CDR3 protein: CASRRTGETEAFF
CDR3 DNA: TGTGCCAGCAGAAGAACAGGGGAAACTGAAGCTTTCTTT

D gene: .
J gene: TRBJ1-1
clone size: .
V gene: TRBV7-2
CDR3 protein: CASSPPPRGQNTEAFF
CDR3 DNA: TGTGCCAGCAGCCCACCCCCGCGGGGGCAGAACACTGAAGCTTTCTTT

D gene: TRBD2
J gene: TRBJ2-4
clone size: once
V gene: TRBV4-1
CDR3 protein: CASSQAGFSGTAKNIQYF
CDR3 DNA: TGCGCCAGCAGCCAAGCCGGCTTTAGCGGGACGGCCAAAAACATTCAGTACTTC

D gene: TRBD2
J gene: TRBJ2-1
clone size: .
V gene: TRBV30
CDR3 protein: CAWSAGTSGGNEQFF
CDR3 DNA: TGTGCCTGGAGTGCCGGGACTAGCGGGGGCAATGAGCAGTTCTTC

D gene: .
J gene: TRBJ2-3
clone size: .
V gene: TRBV30
CDR3 protein: CAWISMGATDTQYF
CDR3 DNA: TGTGCCTGGATCTCGATGGGCGCCACAGATACGCAGTATTTT

D gene: TRBD2
J gene: TRBJ2-1
clone size: .
V gene: TRBV6-6
CDR3 protein: CASSYLGLALDNEQFF
CDR3 DNA: TGTGCCAGCAGTTACCTTGGACTAGCGCTGGACAATGAGCAGTTCTTC